A single sample gave rise to the 16 T cell receptor beta chains below, sequenced in a study of OX40 agonist ivuxolimab in advanced cancers. The data were produced by immunoSEQ multiplex PCR, yet TCRdb's version contains in-frame clones alone and is incomplete. Of about 88,000 clones in the sample, more than 75% were seen once. The material sequenced was CD4+ or CD8+ T cells sorted from blood, taken in a trial of the OX40 agonist ivuxolimab. All receptors derive from an adult with an advanced solid tumor such as melanoma, head and neck, liver or kidney cancer.

The chain uses TRBV11-2 and TRBJ2-2; 11 bases map to TRBD1. Losses at the gene ends were 1 base for V and 6 bases for J; bases not matched to a gene: 1. CDR1 SGHAT and CDR2 FQNNGV come from the germline V gene. This CDR3 region has 15 residues. The CDR3 bases are TGTGCCAGCAGCTTAGGGACAGGGGGCGCCGGGGAGCTGTTTTTT. Its translation is CASSLGTGGAGELFF.

The chain links TRBV29-1 to TRBJ1-1; perhaps TRBD1 as D (6 bases). Germline CDR1 and CDR2: SQVTM and ANQGSEA. The CDR3 covers 13 residues. The germline V and J ends were trimmed by 7 bases and 6 bases, with 18 bases remaining between them. CDR3 loop: CSAELGGDPEAFF. The CDR3 nucleotides read TGCAGCGCGGAGCTGGGGGGCGATCCTGAAGCTTTCTTT.

The chain couples TRBV5-5 to TRBJ2-3; 14 bases are shared with TRBD2. J was trimmed by 4 bases and V by 5 bases; bases with no gene match: 6. CDR1 and CDR2 (germline): SGHKS, YYEKEE (reference sequence). The CDR3 is made up of 16 amino acids. CDR3 nucleotides: TGTGCCAGCAGTTCTCCGGGACTAGCGGGGGCAGATACGCAGTATTTT. Translated: CASSSPGLAGADTQYF.

The V call is TRBV5-6, the J call TRBJ1-1, with a tentative D call TRBD1 (6 bases). V gave up 5 bases and J gave up 0 bases, with 17 bases separating them. The CDR3 spans 16 residues. Germline V CDR1 and CDR2: SGHDT, YYEEEE. CDR3: CASRTYRDPMNTEAFF. The CDR3 DNA reads as TGTGCCAGCAGAACTTACAGGGACCCCATGAACACTGAAGCTTTCTTT.

The chain recombines TRBV21-1 with TRBJ2-7. TRBV21-1 is recorded as a pseudogene. The CDR3 is made up of 11 amino acids. The CDR3 DNA reads TGTGCCGCCCAAATTTCCTACGAGCAGTACTTC. Its protein is CAAQISYEQYF.

The chain uses TRBV7-2 and TRBJ1-6; D not resolved. CDR1 is SGHTA, CDR2 FQGNSA, per germline. The V end was cut by 1 base, the J end by 2 bases, with 9 bases between. The CDR3 totals 16 residues. CDR3 bases: TGTGCCAGCAGCTTAGGGGGTGGAACCTATAATTCACCCCTCCACTTT. Translation gives CASSLGGGTYNSPLHF.

V gene TRBV5-4 combines with J gene TRBJ2-5; a possible D gene is TRBD2 (5 bases). Deletions cut 0 bases from V and 4 bases from J, with 7 bases between. Germline V CDR1 and CDR2: SGHNT, YYREEE (reference sequence). This CDR3 comprises 13 residues. In DNA, the CDR3 is TGTGCCAGCAGCTTGGATCGGGGAGAGACCCAGTACTTC. Amino acids: CASSLDRGETQYF.

In its sample, this clone was seen once. The V call is TRBV9, the J call TRBJ2-2; perhaps TRBD1 as D (5 bases). Trimming took off 0 bases at V and 3 bases at J, with 9 bases between the two ends. Germline V gene lookup returns CDR1 SGDLS and CDR2 YYNGEE. This CDR3 comprises 15 residues. The DNA of the CDR3 is TGTGCCAGCAGCGTAGGACAGTGGGACACCGGGGAGCTGTTTTTT. Residues: CASSVGQWDTGELFF.

The J gene is TRBJ2-7, the V gene TRBV6-4; D uncertain. This CDR3 is 13 amino acids long. The V and J ends lost 3 bases and 5 bases respectively, with 11 bases between them. Germline values: CDR1 MRHNA, CDR2 SNTAGT. The CDR3 bases are TGTGCCAGCAGTGAGGCCCCGAGCCACGAGCAGTACTTC. It is translated as CASSEAPSHEQYF.

The chain has TRBV14 and TRBJ2-5; TRBD1 matches at 8 bases. Germline CDR1 and CDR2: SGHDN and FVKESK. The V and J ends lost 1 base and 6 bases, in that order; junction bases with no gene match: 7. This CDR3 spans 15 amino acids. In DNA form, the CDR3 reads TGTGCCAGCAGCCAAGTTTCCAGGGGGCATAAGACCCAGTACTTC. Its translation is CASSQVSRGHKTQYF.

The chain combines TRBV9 with TRBJ2-1, with TRBD2 as a possible D gene (5 bases). V gave up 1 base and J gave up 5 bases, with 10 bases separating them. CDR3 size: 14 residues. Germline assignment: CDR1 SGDLS and CDR2 YYNGEE. CDR3 nucleotide sequence: TGTGCCAGCAGCGTACAAATGCGGGACAATGAGCAGTTCTTC. Protein product: CASSVQMRDNEQFF. The whole variable domain, remainder taken from reference TRBV9 and TRBJ2-1, is DSGVTQTPKHLITATGQRVTLRCSPRSGDLSVYWYQQSLDQGLQFLIQYYNGEERAKGNILERFSAQQFPDLHSELNLSSLELGDSALYFCASSVQMRDNEQFFGPGTRLTVL.

This clone occurred once. The V call is TRBV5-1, the J call TRBJ2-3; 8 bases match TRBD2. The CDR3 covers 14 residues. The junction had 9 bases not matched to a gene; V was cut back by 7 bases and J by 5 bases. Germline-derived CDR1 and CDR2 are SGHRS and YFSETQ. The CDR3 here is CASANGRVIDTQYF. The CDR3 nucleotides are TGCGCCAGCGCGAACGGGAGGGTGATAGATACGCAGTATTTT.

The chain recombines TRBV5-1 with TRBJ1-1, with D possibly matching TRBD1 (6 bases). The germline V gene encodes CDR1 SGHRS and CDR2 YFSETQ. The CDR3 has 14 residues. Trimming removed 0 bases at V and 4 bases at J, with 10 bases between. The CDR3 here is CASSLAGHRTEAFF. The CDR3 bases are TGCGCCAGCAGCTTGGCGGGACATCGCACTGAAGCTTTCTTT.

J is TRBJ2-3 and V is TRBV29-1; D may be TRBD1 (6 bases). This CDR3 has 13 residues. Trimming stripped 2 bases from V and 3 bases from J, with 9 bases between. The V gene's germline CDR1 is SQVTM and CDR2 ANQGSEA. CDR3: CSVEKQGTDTQYF. CDR3 nucleotide sequence: TGCAGCGTTGAAAAGCAGGGGACAGATACGCAGTATTTT.

This clone was detected only once. This chain links TRBV19 with TRBJ1-1; possible D gene TRBD1, 6 bases. The germline V gene has CDR1 LNHDA and CDR2 SQIVND (reference sequence). V was shortened by 1 base and J by 7 bases, with 7 bases between the two germline ends. The CDR3 covers 12 residues. CDR3 DNA sequence: TGTGCCAGTAGTATAGTGGACAGTGAAGCTTTCTTT. Residues: CASSIVDSEAFF. The whole variable domain, filled in from reference TRBV19 and TRBJ1-1, reads DGGITQSPKYLFRKEGQNVTLSCEQNLNHDAMYWYRQDPGQGLRLIYYSQIVNDFQKGDIAEGYSVSREKKESFPLTVTSAQKNPTAFYLCASSIVDSEAFFGQGTRLTVV.

The chain uses TRBV27 and TRBJ1-5, with D possibly TRBD1 on 5 matching bases. Germline CDR1 reads MNHEY; CDR2 reads SMNVEV (reference sequence). CDR3 length equals 14 residues. V was cut by 6 bases and J by 7 bases, with 16 bases left in between. CDR3 residues: CASSRREVGQPQHF. The DNA of the CDR3 is TGTGCCAGCAGCCGCAGGGAGGTTGGCCAGCCCCAGCATTTT.